A single TCR beta chain is shown here with its context. The repertoire was sequenced with immunoSEQ multiplex PCR; TCRdb's copy has only in-frame clones and lacks some. The sample contains 120,000 to 150,000 clones, around 81% of which appear only once. These data belong to a study of blood T cell repertoires in COVID-19. Whole-study context: Material from acute and convalescent COVID-19 was sourced from the United States, Italy and Spain. Nucleic acid was either cDNA or gDNA, and it came from T cells, B-cell-depleted T cells, or PBMCs.

The junction had 4 bases not matched to a gene; V was cut back by 3 bases and J by 4 bases. The CDR3 extends over 15 amino acids. Germline V CDR1 and CDR2: SGHTA, FQGNSA. The chain uses TRBV7-2 and TRBJ2-3; 10 bases fit TRBD2. The sample taken for sequencing was peripheral blood. This TCR was recovered from a human donor in a cohort sampled during active COVID-19. The CDR3 region is CASSFRGLASDTQYF. As DNA, the CDR3 is TGTGCCAGCAGCTTTAGGGGACTAGCGTCAGATACGCAGTATTTT.